The 20 T cell receptor beta chains below all came from one sample that was sequenced in a study of HIV-infected patients and healthy controls. All unsorted peripheral T cells were captured because whole blood was used without fractionation. Reverse transcription used about 510 ng RNA and constant-region primers for alpha and beta. Alpha and beta chain libraries were made separately by chain-specific third strand synthesis with multiplexing indices. TCRdb independently ran MiXCR on the 5' RACE reads; one entry per CDR3 protein. The sample includes about 10,000 distinct CDR3 sequences, around 8% of them seen just once. The sample was blood. Every receptor here comes from an adult in good health.

Many counts were recorded for this clonotype. The chain carries TRBV12-3 or TRBV12-4 and TRBJ2-7; D is tentatively TRBD1 or TRBD2 (5 bases each). The germline V and J ends were trimmed by 0 bases and 7 bases, with 13 bases remaining between them. This CDR3 has 14 residues. This chain's CDR3 is CASSLAGVGREQYF. CDR3 nucleotides: TGTGCCAGCAGTTTAGCGGGGGTGGGCAGGGAGCAGTACTTC.

This clonotype ranks as medium-sized. The rearrangement links TRBV11-2 to TRBJ2-1; D could derive from TRBD1 or TRBD2 (5 bases each). Trimming removed 5 bases from V and 4 bases from J, with 18 bases in between. The CDR3 has 16 amino acids. Germline CDR1 SGHAT, CDR2 FQNNGV. CDR3 loop: CASSPYRGLRYNEQFF. CDR3 sequence (DNA): TGTGCCAGCAGCCCCTACCGGGGCCTGAGATACAATGAGCAGTTCTTC.

V and J are TRBV2 and TRBJ2-5; D may correspond to TRBD1 or TRBD2 (5 bases each). Germline V CDR1 and CDR2: SNHLY, FYNNEI. V gave up 8 bases and J gave up 9 bases, with 19 bases separating them. The length of the CDR3 is 13 residues. CDR3 coding DNA: TGTGCCAGCGGCGAGAAGGTCCTGGGGGCCCAGTACTTC. This sequence encodes CASGEKVLGAQYF.

The sample holds many counts of this clonotype. This chain connects TRBV20-1 to TRBJ2-2; TRBD1 agrees at 7 bases. V lost 6 bases, J lost 1 base, and 8 bases stayed unmatched. The CDR3 contains 15 residues. The germline CDR1 and CDR2 sequences are DFQATT and SNEGSKA (reference sequence). The CDR3 DNA follows: TGCAGTGCCACGGGTAACAGGGGGAACACCGGGGAGCTGTTTTTT. Its translation: CSATGNRGNTGELFF.

This clonotype was picked up many times. The rearrangement joins TRBV6-6 to TRBJ2-1; D is undetermined. This CDR3 has 15 residues. Germline loops: CDR1 MNHNY, CDR2 SVGAGI (reference sequence). Trimming took 7 bases from V and 9 from J, leaving 22 bases between them. The CDR3 sequence is CASTYSEIRAPEQFF. Written as DNA, the CDR3 is TGTGCCAGCACCTACTCGGAAATCCGAGCCCCTGAGCAGTTCTTC.

In this sample, this clonotype turned up a few times. The V call is TRBV6-2 or TRBV6-3, the J call TRBJ2-3; D gene uncertain. Germline V gene lookup returns CDR1 MNHEY and CDR2 SVGEGT. The length of the CDR3 is 13 residues. The V end lost 6 bases, the J end lost 4 bases, and 11 bases lay between the germline ends. CDR3 residues: CASSRPLADTQYF. DNA of the CDR3: TGTGCCAGCAGCCGCCCGCTCGCAGATACGCAGTATTTT.

Ten or more counts support this clonotype. The chain joins TRBV7-9 to TRBJ1-2; D gene ambiguous. The CDR3 is 15 amino acids. Trimming shortened V by 0 bases and J by 2 bases, and 10 bases separated the two germline ends. The germline V gene has CDR1 SEHNR and CDR2 FQNEAQ (reference sequence). The CDR3 reads CASSLALQENYGYTF. The CDR3 region has the DNA TGTGCCAGCAGCTTAGCCCTGCAGGAAAACTATGGCTACACCTTC.

This clonotype was picked up many times. The V and J genes are TRBV19 and TRBJ2-4; no reliable D call. The CDR3 is made up of 16 amino acids. CDR1 and CDR2 (germline): LNHDA, SQIVND (reference sequence). The ends were cut back, 2 bases at V and 0 bases at J, with 11 bases in the middle. The CDR3 DNA is TGTGCCAGTAGTATAACGGCGGATCTAGCCAAAAACATTCAGTACTTC. Translating gives CASSITADLAKNIQYF.

This clonotype was seen ten or more times. The chain recombines TRBV7-6 with TRBJ1-3, with D unresolved. The CDR3 contains 15 residues. CDR1 and CDR2 (germline): SGHVS, FNYEAQ. V was pared by 1 base and J by 0 bases, with 7 bases between. The CDR3 DNA is TGTGCCAGCAGCTTAGACGCCGACTCTGGAAACACCATATATTTT. Translation gives CASSLDADSGNTIYF.

Sample share makes this clonotype medium-sized. This chain uses TRBV15 with TRBJ2-6; D not certain. V was pared by 0 bases and J by 0 bases, with 6 bases between. Germline loops: CDR1 LNHNV, CDR2 YYDKDF (reference sequence). CDR3 length: 16 amino acids. CDR3 in amino acids: CATSRDDTSGANVLTF. DNA of the CDR3: TGTGCCACCAGCAGAGATGACACCTCTGGGGCCAACGTCCTGACTTTC.

This clonotype is classed as medium-sized. The genes are TRBV7-9 and TRBJ2-2, with D perhaps matching TRBD2 (5 bases). V lost 6 bases to trimming and J lost 5 bases, with 16 bases between them. The germline V gene has CDR1 SEHNR and CDR2 FQNEAQ (reference sequence). This CDR3 is built from 15 residues. In DNA form, the CDR3 reads TGTGCCAGCAGTTATCTGACTAAGCCAACCGGGGAGCTGTTTTTT. Encoded protein: CASSYLTKPTGELFF.

This clonotype was observed at least ten times. The chain joins TRBV20-1 to TRBJ2-7, with D possibly TRBD2 on 6 matching bases. The germline V gene has CDR1 DFQATT and CDR2 SNEGSKA (reference sequence). The V gene lost 2 bases and the J gene lost 0 bases, with 14 bases spanning the gap. This CDR3 has 15 residues. The CDR3 is CSARHGGGGSYEQYF. The CDR3 DNA reads as TGCAGTGCTAGACACGGGGGTGGGGGCTCCTACGAGCAGTACTTC.

By sample share, this clonotype is medium-sized. CDR3 sequence (DNA): TGTGCCAGCAGTGAATATTTGAGTCTCGGGCAGTATTTT. Translating gives CASSEYLSLGQYF. The rearrangement uses TRBV25-1 and TRBJ2-3, with unresolved D. This CDR3 is built from 13 residues. Looked up from germline, CDR1 is MGHDK and CDR2 is SYGVNS. Trimming stripped 0 bases from V and 11 bases from J, with 12 bases between.

This chain joins TRBV5-1 and TRBJ2-1; 10 nucleotides match TRBD2. Trimming cost V 0 bases and J 9 bases; bases outside gene matches: 6. The CDR3 has 15 amino acids. Germline V CDR1 and CDR2: SGHRS, YFSETQ. The CDR3, as DNA: TGCGCCAGCAGCTTGGCCCTAGCGGGAGTCATTGAGCAGTTCTTC. Translating it yields CASSLALAGVIEQFF.

This clonotype was counted only a few times. The chain combines TRBV7-9 with TRBJ1-1; D gene ambiguous. The CDR3 sequence is 13 residues long. In germline, CDR1 is SEHNR, CDR2 FQNEAQ (reference sequence). The V end lost 4 bases, the J end lost 0 bases, and 6 bases lay between the germline ends. CDR3 DNA: TGTGCCAGCAGCTACAGTGTGAACACTGAAGCTTTCTTT. The encoded protein is CASSYSVNTEAFF.

This clonotype came up many times. The chain links TRBV5-4 to TRBJ2-7; 9 bases are shared with TRBD1. The CDR3 length is 16 residues. The V segment lost 4 bases and the J segment 3 bases; nucleotides outside the gene matches: 11. Per the germline V gene, CDR1 is SGHNT and CDR2 is YYREEE (reference sequence). CDR3 in DNA: TGTGCCAGCAGCCCAGGTCCCGGGACAGGGAACTACGAGCAGTACTTC. Protein sequence: CASSPGPGTGNYEQYF. The full variable domain, in which reference TRBV5-4 and TRBJ2-7 provide the parts outside the CDR3, is ETGVTQSPTHLIKTRGQQVTLRCSSQSGHNTVSWYQQALGQGPQFIFQYYREEENGRGNFPPRFSGLQFPNYSSELNVNALELDDSALYLCASSPGPGTGNYEQYFGPGTRLTVT.

This clonotype has a handful of counts. This chain links TRBV4-2 with TRBJ1-5; 7 bases agree with TRBD1. The junction had 2 bases not matched to a gene; V was cut back by 3 bases and J by 0 bases. The CDR3 is 15 residues long. Germline V gene lookup returns CDR1 LGHNA and CDR2 YNFKEQ. The CDR3 DNA reads TGTGCCAGCAGCCAGGGGACAGATAGCAATCAGCCCCAGCATTTT. Translation gives CASSQGTDSNQPQHF.

Relative to its sample, this clonotype is medium-sized (0.01 to 0.1%). The chain uses TRBV6-2 or TRBV6-3 and TRBJ2-7; a possible D gene is TRBD2 (7 bases). Germline values: CDR1 MNHEY, CDR2 SVGEGT. V was cut by 6 bases and J by 2 bases, with 11 bases left in between. This CDR3 has 13 residues. CDR3 sequence reads: CASRSGGPYEQYF. CDR3 coding DNA: TGTGCCAGCAGATCCGGGGGGCCCTACGAGCAGTACTTC.

This clonotype was recorded many times. Since the CDR3 does not end with the conserved phenylalanine or tryptophan, this likely comes from a read error. No DNA is shown, since the ends of the CDR3 on it are uncertain; the CDR3 is the one TCRdb lists. The rearrangement uses TRBV6-5 and TRBJ2-4; the DNA was not used to check the table's D call, TRBD1. A total of 8 residues make up the CDR3, ends included. The germline gives CDR1 MNHEY, CDR2 SVGAGI. The CDR3 is CASRNQGI.

This clonotype was seen a handful of times. V and J are TRBV15 and TRBJ1-4; no firm D call. Trimming left V 0 bases short and J 10 bases short, with 15 bases between. The CDR3 contains 15 residues. Germline V CDR1 and CDR2: LNHNV, YYDKDF (reference sequence). CDR3 sequence reads: CATSREDPSAGKLFF. The CDR3 DNA sequence: TGTGCCACCAGCAGAGAAGATCCCTCGGCCGGAAAACTGTTTTTT.